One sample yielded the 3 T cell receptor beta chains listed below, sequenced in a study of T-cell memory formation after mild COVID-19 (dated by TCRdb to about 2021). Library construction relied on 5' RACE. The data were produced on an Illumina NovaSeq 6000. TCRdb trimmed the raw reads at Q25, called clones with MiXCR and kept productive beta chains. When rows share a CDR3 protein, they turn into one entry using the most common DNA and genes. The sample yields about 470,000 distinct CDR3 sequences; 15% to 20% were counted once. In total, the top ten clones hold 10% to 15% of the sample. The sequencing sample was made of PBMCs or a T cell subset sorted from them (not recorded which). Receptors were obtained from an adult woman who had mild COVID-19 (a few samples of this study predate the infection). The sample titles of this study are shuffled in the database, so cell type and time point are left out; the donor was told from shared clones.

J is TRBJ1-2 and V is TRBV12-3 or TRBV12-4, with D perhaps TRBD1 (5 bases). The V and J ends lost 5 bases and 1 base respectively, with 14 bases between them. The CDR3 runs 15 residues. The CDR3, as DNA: TGTGCCAGCAGTGCTCAGGGTGTCATTAACTATGGCTACACCTTC. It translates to CASSAQGVINYGYTF.

The DNA of the CDR3 is TGTGCCAGCAGCCCGAAGACTCACATATACGAGCAGTACTTC. Translating it yields CASSPKTHIYEQYF. The J gene is TRBJ2-7, the V gene TRBV7-2; no clear D. Germline-derived CDR1 and CDR2 are SGHTA and FQGNSA. V was shortened by 5 bases and J by 4 bases, with 15 bases between the two germline ends. This CDR3 spans 14 amino acids.

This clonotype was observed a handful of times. The CDR3 loop is CASSPLSGQGDLIAKNIQYF. The CDR3 DNA reads TGTGCCAGCTCACCACTGTCGGGACAGGGGGACCTTATAGCCAAAAACATTCAGTACTTC. V and J are TRBV18 and TRBJ2-4, with 11 bases aligning to TRBD1. CDR3 size: 20 residues. V trimming: 1 base; J trimming: 0 bases; junction bases outside the gene matches: 11. Germline CDR1 KGHSH, CDR2 LQKENI.